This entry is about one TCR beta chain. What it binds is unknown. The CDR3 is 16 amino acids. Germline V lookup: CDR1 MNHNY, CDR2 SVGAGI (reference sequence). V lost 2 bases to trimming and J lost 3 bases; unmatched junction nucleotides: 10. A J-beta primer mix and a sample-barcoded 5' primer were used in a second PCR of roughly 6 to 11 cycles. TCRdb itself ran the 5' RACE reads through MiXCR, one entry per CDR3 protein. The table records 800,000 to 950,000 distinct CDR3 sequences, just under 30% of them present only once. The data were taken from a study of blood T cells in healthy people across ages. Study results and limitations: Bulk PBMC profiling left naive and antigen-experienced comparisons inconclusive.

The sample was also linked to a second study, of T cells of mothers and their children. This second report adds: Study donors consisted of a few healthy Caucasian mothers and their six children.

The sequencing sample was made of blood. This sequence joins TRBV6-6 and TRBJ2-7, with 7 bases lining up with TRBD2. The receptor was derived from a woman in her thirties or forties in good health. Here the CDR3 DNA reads TGTGCCAGCAGTTACACTTTCGGACTAGGTTACTACGAGCAGTACTTC. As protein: CASSYTFGLGYYEQYF.